This TCR beta chain was profiled in a study of Tregs in tolerant kidney transplant recipients. Sequenced by immunoSEQ multiplex PCR; TCRdb stores in-frame clones only, minus some. The sample holds under 300,000 clones; roughly 84% are singletons and the top ten take over 0.5%. Germline values: CDR1 SEHNR, CDR2 FQNEAQ (reference sequence). This CDR3 region has 13 residues. The V gene end was trimmed by 8 bases and the J gene end by 3 bases; junction bases not matched to a gene: 4. The clonotype was recovered from a human donor in good health. The sequenced sample consisted of CD4+ T cells from blood. The rearrangement joins TRBV7-9 to TRBJ2-1; 7 nucleotides align to TRBD2. The CDR3 spells CASLSGGYNEQFF. As DNA, the CDR3 is TGTGCCAGCTTGTCGGGGGGCTACAATGAGCAGTTCTTC.